The present TCR beta chain was sequenced within a study of blood T cells in healthy people across ages (dated by TCRdb to between 2014 and 2016). Study-wide context: In model experiments, template switching captured about one uniquely barcoded TCR beta cDNA molecule for every two T cells. The study measured age-related changes in TCR beta repertoire diversity using deep sequencing normalized with unique cDNA molecular identifiers. To avoid experimental bias, donors of different ages were distributed randomly across sequencing lanes. Two additional independent replicas of 1 million unique cDNA reads from the same blood draw were analyzed for two donors (one aged 18 to 30 and one aged 80 or older). The donors were divided into four age groups: young (average 16 years), middle-aged (roughly 42), aged (62) and long-lived (roughly 86).

The approximately 40 donors, aged about 6 to 100 years, were systemically healthy Caucasian individuals from Russia. Ten milliliters of peripheral blood were drawn from each donor into EDTA-treated Vacutainer tubes. Ficoll-Paque density-gradient centrifugation was used to isolate PBMCs, with at least 7 million obtained per sample. Trizol reagent was used to extract total RNA from the PBMCs, yielding at least 5.5 micrograms per sample. For every donor, flow cytometry on a PBMC aliquot measured the percentage of naive CD45RAhigh/CD27high T cells. What the research found in general, with its limitations: The CMV infection status of donors was not known, potentially confounding age-related changes in expanded clonotypes. Observed TCR beta diversity correlated strongly with the percentage of naive T cells measured by flow cytometry. Observed TCR beta diversity per million T cells fell roughly linearly with age, and a significant reduction was already apparent by age around 39. Estimates of total diversity based on one million sequenced T cells were considered lower bounds and underestimates. Conclusive comparison of naive and antigen-experienced compartments was prevented by the profiling of bulk unsorted PBMCs. Compared with the aged group, more naive CD4+ T cells, fewer expanded clones and increased TCR diversity were shown by the long-lived group, suggesting age selection.

As regards this clonotype: Its antigen specificity is not known. No per-base quality is available; no much larger clone lies one base away.

The protocol used for the library was 5' RACE. A second roughly 7 to 12 cycle PCR used a sample-barcoded 5' primer and a J-beta primer mix. Each TCR beta cDNA molecule received a unique molecular identifier from a template-switch 5' adaptor carrying 12 random nucleotides. At least 2.5 million CDR3-containing paired-end reads were obtained from each sample. First-strand cDNA synthesis was performed from all RNA using the Mint cDNA synthesis kit, with priming by a TRBC-specific oligonucleotide. After uracil-DNA glycosylase treatment, a first 18-cycle PCR used universal primers M1SS and BC2_uni_R on all cDNA. Per the source publication's procedure: For normalization, 1 million high-quality reads, each with a distinct molecular identifier, were randomly selected from each sample. Reads with shared molecular identifiers were discarded instead of being binned into consensus sequences. MiTCR, with a Q25 quality threshold and the strictest error-elimination algorithm, was used for CDR3 identification, clonotype clustering and error correction. A nonparametric unseen species model with Euler transformation was used to estimate lower-bound total TCR beta diversity. The raw public data were reprocessed by TCRdb itself: fastp quality trimming at Q25, MiXCR clonotype calling, in-frame beta chains only. All rows with the same CDR3 protein become a single entry with the most common DNA and genes. The V and J calls, along with clone size, are taken from TCRdb and not from the paper's own processing. The sample profile shows 1.5 million to 2 million distinct CDR3 sequences; about two fifths of them were found once. About 21% of the sample is held by the ten biggest clonotypes.

Taken from cysteine to phenylalanine, the CDR3 has 17 residues. The CDR3 DNA has 51 bases and is translated from base 1. V and J are trimmed by 3 bases and 1 base, and the gene matches miss 7 bases of the junction. Recombination linked TRBV12-3 or TRBV12-4 to TRBJ2-3; TRBD1 fits 10 bases in the junction. Sequenced sample: blood. This sequence was found in a human donor in good health. The sequence in DNA is TGTGCCAGCAGTTTCAGAGTCGGGACAGGGGGCACAGATACGCAGTATTTT. Translation gives CASSFRVGTGGTDTQYF.